Listed below are T cell receptor beta chains from one sample, sequenced in a study of T cells in Graves' hyperthyroidism and ophthalmopathy. From the multiplex PCR reads, TCRdb called clonotypes with MiXCR, one entry per CDR3 protein. The data show hundreds of thousands of distinct CDR3 sequences, approximately 14% seen once. The specimen was blood. Source of these receptors: a man aged 18-30 years with Graves' ophthalmopathy. The CDR3 runs from the conserved cysteine through the conserved F or W. D genes are given only for firm matches. A clone size is listed for some rows: how often the clone was seen (once, few, many), or a class if it is expanded.

size: .
J: TRBJ2-7
D: .
V: TRBV5-5
DNA: TGTGCCAGCAGCCCGCGACAGTGGGCGGGCGGTTTCGAGCAGTACTTC
CDR3: CASSPRQWAGGFEQYF

size: many
J: TRBJ2-7
D: TRBD2
V: TRBV13
DNA: TGTGCCAGCAGCTTGGCCGCAGGACTAGCAGGCTACGAGCAGTACTTC
CDR3: CASSLAAGLAGYEQYF

size: few
J: TRBJ2-1
D: TRBD1
V: TRBV20-1
DNA: TGCAGTGCTAGAGGTCAGGGGGCCAGATACAATGAGCAGTTCTTC
CDR3: CSARGQGARYNEQFF

size: .
J: TRBJ1-1
D: .
V: TRBV6-5
DNA: TGTGCCAGCAGTTACTCAGGACAGATGAACACTGAAGCTTTCTTT
CDR3: CASSYSGQMNTEAFF

size: many
J: TRBJ2-3
D: TRBD2
V: TRBV20-1
DNA: TGCAGTGCTAGGGAAGCGGGGCTAGATACGCAGTATTTT
CDR3: CSAREAGLDTQYF

size: .
J: TRBJ2-2
D: .
V: TRBV4-1
DNA: TGCGCCAGCAGCCTCATCCAGGGTACCGGGGAGCTGTTTTTT
CDR3: CASSLIQGTGELFF

size: many
J: TRBJ2-1
D: .
V: TRBV12-3/TRBV12-4
DNA: TGTGCCAGCAGGGTTGTGGGCGGCCTTGGGAATGAGCAGTTCTTC
CDR3: CASRVVGGLGNEQFF

size: few
J: TRBJ1-3
D: .
V: TRBV5-6
DNA: TGTGCCAGCAGCTTGGCGGGTCAATACTCTGGAAACACCATATATTTT
CDR3: CASSLAGQYSGNTIYF

size: few
J: TRBJ2-1
D: TRBD1
V: TRBV6-1
DNA: TGTGCCTCCTTTTTGGGGACAGGGGTAGCTGAGCAGTTCTTC
CDR3: CASFLGTGVAEQFF

size: few
J: TRBJ1-2
D: .
V: TRBV7-9
DNA: TGTACCAGCAGTCCTGACAGTTTCTATGGCTACACCTTC
CDR3: CTSSPDSFYGYTF

size: .
J: TRBJ1-3
D: .
V: TRBV5-1
DNA: TGCGCCAGCAGCTTGGCCTGGGGGGCCCTCAGCTCTGGAAACACCATATATTTT
CDR3: CASSLAWGALSSGNTIYF

size: many
J: TRBJ1-5
D: .
V: TRBV12-3/TRBV12-4
DNA: TGTGCCAGCGGGTGTTTGTGGCAGGTTAGTTATAGCAATCAGCCCCAGCATTTT
CDR3: CASGCLWQVSYSNQPQHF

size: .
J: TRBJ2-2
D: TRBD1
V: TRBV6-2/TRBV6-3
DNA: TGTGCCAGCAGTTTCCGGACAGGCTACACCGGGGAGCTGTTTTTT
CDR3: CASSFRTGYTGELFF

size: many
J: TRBJ2-5
D: TRBD2
V: TRBV13
DNA: TGTGCCAGCAGCCCGATGACTAGCGGGGCGGTAACTTACTTC
CDR3: CASSPMTSGAVTYF

size: few
J: TRBJ1-2
D: .
V: TRBV2
DNA: TGTGCCAGCAGGGAAACCAGGGATGGCTACACCTTC
CDR3: CASRETRDGYTF

size: few
J: TRBJ1-4
D: TRBD1
V: TRBV19
DNA: TGTGCCAGTAGTGAGGACAGGGCAAATAATGAAAAACTGTTTTTT
CDR3: CASSEDRANNEKLFF

size: few
J: TRBJ2-5
D: .
V: TRBV20-1
DNA: TGCAGTGCTAGAGACAGGGTTATCCTAGAGACCCAGTACTTC
CDR3: CSARDRVILETQYF

size: many
J: TRBJ2-1
D: TRBD2
V: TRBV5-6
DNA: TGTGCCAGCAGCGCACTAGCGGCCTGGAATGAGCAGTTCTTC
CDR3: CASSALAAWNEQFF

size: .
J: TRBJ2-1
D: TRBD2
V: TRBV4-1
DNA: TGCGCCAGCAGCGGGGTAGCGGGGTTCAATGAGCAGTTCTTC
CDR3: CASSGVAGFNEQFF

size: many
J: TRBJ2-3
D: TRBD2
V: TRBV27
DNA: TGTGCCAGCAGTTTGACTAGCGGTCCCGTAGATACGCAGTATTTT
CDR3: CASSLTSGPVDTQYF

size: many
J: TRBJ2-1
D: TRBD2
V: TRBV7-9
DNA: TGTGCCAGCAGCTTCGCCGGGACTAGTTCCAATGAGCAGTTCTTC
CDR3: CASSFAGTSSNEQFF

size: many
J: TRBJ1-1
D: .
V: TRBV5-5
DNA: TGTGCCAGCAGCTTGGCCTCGGCTGAAGCTTTCTTT
CDR3: CASSLASAEAFF

size: .
J: TRBJ2-2
D: .
V: TRBV24-1
DNA: TGTGCCACCAGTGTTTCAGGGTCTACCGGGGAGCTGTTTTTT
CDR3: CATSVSGSTGELFF

size: few
J: TRBJ1-4
D: .
V: TRBV12-3/TRBV12-4
DNA: TGTGCCAGCAGTTTAGGGCATAATGAAAAACTGTTTTTT
CDR3: CASSLGHNEKLFF

size: many
J: TRBJ2-7
D: .
V: TRBV5-5
DNA: TGTGCCAGCAGCTCCTTTACAGGAGCCTACGAGCAGTACTTC
CDR3: CASSSFTGAYEQYF

size: .
J: TRBJ2-7
D: TRBD2
V: TRBV5-1
DNA: TGCGCCAGCAGCTTGTCAGCGGGGATCCCCGCGTACGAGCAGTACTTC
CDR3: CASSLSAGIPAYEQYF

size: many
J: TRBJ2-5
D: TRBD1
V: TRBV9
DNA: TGTGCCAGCAGCACCAGACAGGGCCAAGAGACCCAGTACTTC
CDR3: CASSTRQGQETQYF

size: .
J: TRBJ2-4
D: TRBD2
V: TRBV4-1
DNA: TGCGCCAGCAGCATAACTAGCGAGCACGCCAAAAACATTCAGTACTTC
CDR3: CASSITSEHAKNIQYF

size: many
J: TRBJ1-3
D: .
V: TRBV12-3/TRBV12-4
DNA: TGTGCCAGCACCCTCGGGGGGTTGGACACCATATATTTT
CDR3: CASTLGGLDTIYF

size: many
J: TRBJ2-1
D: TRBD2
V: TRBV28
DNA: TGTGCCAGCAGACCGCTCCGGGGGGGCCCCTACAATGAGCAGTTCTTC
CDR3: CASRPLRGGPYNEQFF

size: many
J: TRBJ1-5
D: TRBD1
V: TRBV7-9
DNA: TGTGCCAGCAGCTTAGCGGGACAGGGAGATCAGCCCCAGCATTTT
CDR3: CASSLAGQGDQPQHF

size: many
J: TRBJ2-5
D: TRBD2
V: TRBV27
DNA: TGTGCCAGCAGACTAGCGATCCAAGAGACCCAGTACTTC
CDR3: CASRLAIQETQYF

size: .
J: TRBJ1-5
D: TRBD1
V: TRBV19
DNA: TGTGCCAGTAGTGGGCGACAGGGCCGGGATCAGCCCCAGCATTTT
CDR3: CASSGRQGRDQPQHF

size: many
J: TRBJ2-1
D: .
V: TRBV2
DNA: TGTGCCAGCAGTGAGGGGGAGCAGTTCTTC
CDR3: CASSEGEQFF

size: many
J: TRBJ2-7
D: TRBD2
V: TRBV12-5
DNA: TGTGCTAGTGGTTTGAGGGACTACCCATCCTACGAGCAGTACTTC
CDR3: CASGLRDYPSYEQYF

size: few
J: TRBJ1-1
D: .
V: TRBV7-9
DNA: TGTGCCAGCAGCTTAGTCCTTCCGGGGGCATGTGAAGCTTTCTTT
CDR3: CASSLVLPGACEAFF

size: .
J: TRBJ2-7
D: TRBD2
V: TRBV9
DNA: TGTGCCAGCAGCGTAGCCGGGACTAGCGTCTACGAGCAGTACTTC
CDR3: CASSVAGTSVYEQYF

size: many
J: TRBJ2-7
D: .
V: TRBV7-9
DNA: TGTGCCAGCAGCAGCCTGGTTCAATCTATCGACGACTACGAGCAGTACTTC
CDR3: CASSSLVQSIDDYEQYF

size: once
J: TRBJ2-1
D: TRBD2
V: TRBV28
DNA: TGTGCCAGCAGTTTATCTGGCGGGAGGAAGGATGAGCAGTTCTTC
CDR3: CASSLSGGRKDEQFF

size: many
J: TRBJ1-2
D: .
V: TRBV6-1
DNA: TGTGCCAGCACCCTGAGGGGGTACCACCCCACCATCTCTGGCTACACCTTC
CDR3: CASTLRGYHPTISGYTF

size: .
J: TRBJ2-7
D: .
V: TRBV7-2
DNA: TGTGCCAGCAGCGGCGGGGCGGGTCCCGTTTTGGAGCAGTACTTC
CDR3: CASSGGAGPVLEQYF

size: few
J: TRBJ2-3
D: .
V: TRBV7-2
DNA: TGTGCCAGCGGCTTATCGGTCCCATGGAGCGGTCTACGCACATATACGCAGTATTTT
CDR3: CASGLSVPWSGLRTYTQYF

size: many
J: TRBJ1-3
D: .
V: TRBV30
DNA: TGTGCAAAAAGGGAATTAAACACCATATATTTT
CDR3: CAKRELNTIYF

size: many
J: TRBJ2-7
D: TRBD1
V: TRBV30
DNA: TGTGCCTGGAGTGCGGGACAGGGAAACGAGCAGTACTTC
CDR3: CAWSAGQGNEQYF

size: few
J: TRBJ1-3
D: .
V: TRBV27
DNA: TGTGCCAGCAGCCTGGGTCCACCGTCTGGAAACACCATATATTTT
CDR3: CASSLGPPSGNTIYF

size: few
J: TRBJ1-1
D: TRBD1
V: TRBV12-3/TRBV12-4
DNA: TGTGCCAGCAGTTCCAGGGGGTTTGGCACTGAAGCTTTCTTT
CDR3: CASSSRGFGTEAFF

size: many
J: TRBJ2-1
D: .
V: TRBV3-1
DNA: TGTGCCAGCAGCCAAGGAGGGGCCGCCTACAATGAGCAGTTCTTC
CDR3: CASSQGGAAYNEQFF

size: many
J: TRBJ2-7
D: TRBD2
V: TRBV7-9
DNA: TGTGCCAGCAGCTTCCCGAGCGGGAGGGCCTCGTACGAGCAGTACTTC
CDR3: CASSFPSGRASYEQYF

size: many
J: TRBJ2-1
D: TRBD2
V: TRBV11-2
DNA: TGTGCCAGCAGCCCTGCCGAGGCGGGAGCCTACAATGAGCAGTTCTTC
CDR3: CASSPAEAGAYNEQFF

size: many
J: TRBJ2-7
D: TRBD1
V: TRBV27
DNA: TGTGCCAGCACTCTCGGGACAGGGCCTTCCTACGAGCAGTACTTC
CDR3: CASTLGTGPSYEQYF

size: many
J: TRBJ2-3
D: .
V: TRBV20-1
DNA: TGCAGTGCTATTCCGGGGGCAGATACGCAGTATTTT
CDR3: CSAIPGADTQYF